The 27 T cell receptor beta chains in this list originate from one sample, sequenced in a study of blood T cell repertoires in COVID-19. Here immunoSEQ multiplex PCR was the method, and the copy in TCRdb shows in-frame clones only, minus some. The data show 390,000 or so clones, roughly 88% seen once. Sequenced sample: peripheral blood. Receptors were obtained from a woman in her twenties or thirties with active or convalescent COVID-19.

Written as DNA, the CDR3 is TGTGCCAGCAGTTACTCGAAAGGGGGCAGGGAGCCCCAGCATTTT. Translated, it gives CASSYSKGGREPQHF. This chain uses TRBV6-5 with TRBJ1-5; 7 bases fit TRBD1. V lost 0 bases, J lost 8 bases, and 7 bases stayed unmatched. There are 15 residues in the CDR3. Per germline, CDR1 MNHEY and CDR2 SVGAGI.

J is TRBJ1-5 and V is TRBV27; 10 bases fit TRBD1. Germline CDR1 is MNHEY and CDR2 is SMNVEV (reference sequence). The CDR3 contains 17 residues. Unmatched junction bases numbered 9, after V lost 5 bases and J lost 2 bases. DNA of the CDR3: TGTGCCAGCAGTCGATTCGCCGGGACAGGGGGCAATCAGCCCCAGCATTTT. Amino acids: CASSRFAGTGGNQPQHF.

This clone was counted at least ten times. The rearrangement joins TRBV27 to TRBJ1-5; possibly TRBD1 for D (5 bases). Deletions cut 5 bases from V and 5 bases from J, with 16 bases between. The CDR3 has 15 amino acids. Germline CDR1 is MNHEY and CDR2 is SMNVEV (reference sequence). As DNA, the CDR3 is TGTGCCAGCAGTCCCTACCTGGGGGGGGATCAGCCCCAGCATTTT. Encoded protein: CASSPYLGGDQPQHF.

The chain couples TRBV6-5 to TRBJ1-5; 7 bases fit TRBD1. Per the germline V gene, CDR1 is MNHEY and CDR2 is SVGAGI. J gave up 0 bases and V 6 bases, and 8 bases lay outside the gene matches. The CDR3 contains 16 residues. The CDR3 sequence: CASSYRGGYSNQPQHF. The CDR3 coding sequence is TGTGCCAGCAGCTACAGGGGAGGATATAGCAATCAGCCCCAGCATTTT.

This clone was seen once. The chain recombines TRBV7-9 with TRBJ2-1; 9 bases are shared with TRBD2. V shed 4 bases and J 0 bases; nucleotides not matched to a gene: 4. Germline V gene lookup returns CDR1 SEHNR and CDR2 FQNEAQ (reference sequence). This CDR3 comprises 16 residues. The CDR3 protein is CASSYSGSSSYNEQFF. As DNA, the CDR3 is TGTGCCAGCAGCTATAGCGGGAGTAGCTCCTACAATGAGCAGTTCTTC.

CDR3: CASSLSAGIFGYGYTF. The CDR3 DNA is TGTGCCAGCAGTTTATCCGCAGGGATCTTCGGCTATGGCTACACCTTC. This sequence joins TRBV27 and TRBJ1-2, with a tentative D call TRBD1 (5 bases). Trimming left V 0 bases short and J 4 bases short, with 15 bases between. The CDR3 runs to 16 residues. Germline V gives CDR1 MNHEY, CDR2 SMNVEV (reference sequence).

The J gene is TRBJ2-2, the V gene TRBV11-3, with 10 bases matching TRBD1. V lost 5 bases and J lost 2; bases outside the gene matches: 5. Germline assignment: CDR1 SGHNT and CDR2 YENEEA. The CDR3 covers 16 residues. The CDR3 coding sequence is TGTGCCAGCAGCACCGGGACAGGGGTTAACACCGGGGAGCTGTTTTTT. Translation gives CASSTGTGVNTGELFF.

The rearrangement joins TRBV27 to TRBJ2-6, with 9 bases matching TRBD1. Germline CDR1 and CDR2: MNHEY and SMNVEV (reference sequence). V lost 2 bases and J lost 1; bases outside the gene matches: 3. The CDR3 consists of 17 residues. CDR3: CASSLTGGASGANVLTF. The CDR3 DNA reads TGTGCCAGCAGTTTAACAGGGGGCGCATCTGGGGCCAACGTCCTGACTTTC.

This clone was observed a single time. This chain links TRBV11-2 with TRBJ1-3, with TRBD1 identical over 11 bases. This CDR3 spans 16 amino acids. The junction had 7 bases not matched to a gene; V was cut back by 7 bases and J by 2 bases. Per the germline V gene, CDR1 is SGHAT and CDR2 is FQNNGV. CDR3 nucleotides: TGTGCCAGCACCACCCCGGGACAGGGGGCTGGAAACACCATATATTTT. Translating gives CASTTPGQGAGNTIYF.

This chain joins TRBV18 and TRBJ2-3; no reliable D call. This CDR3 has 12 residues. CDR1 and CDR2 (germline): KGHSH, LQKENI. V dropped 3 bases and J dropped 10 bases, with 11 bases sitting between them. The CDR3 sequence is CASSPAGPPQYF. In DNA form, the CDR3 reads TGTGCCAGCTCACCCGCAGGCCCCCCGCAGTATTTT.

This clone was counted only a few times. V usage is TRBV14 and J usage is TRBJ1-5, with D hard to call. V lost 2 bases, J lost 7 bases, and 9 bases lay in between. The CDR3 loop spans 13 amino acids. Germline V gene data show CDR1 as SGHDN and CDR2 as FVKESK. The CDR3 spells CASSQLEGQPQHF. The CDR3 DNA is TGTGCCAGCAGCCAATTGGAGGGACAGCCCCAGCATTTT.

The genes are TRBV2 and TRBJ1-4; a weak D match, TRBD1 (6 bases). The germline V gene encodes CDR1 SNHLY and CDR2 FYNNEI. This CDR3 is built from 14 residues. V dropped 2 bases and J dropped 7 bases, with 11 bases sitting between them. CDR3 in amino acids: CASSESRGFEKLFF. The CDR3 nucleotides read TGTGCCAGCAGTGAAAGCAGGGGTTTTGAAAAACTGTTTTTT.

This clone was seen only a few times. The rearrangement uses TRBV10-1 and TRBJ2-1, with D tentatively TRBD2 (6 bases). Germline V CDR1 and CDR2: WNHNN, SYGVQD (reference sequence). Trimming left V 3 bases short and J 3 bases short, with 12 bases between. The CDR3 has 15 amino acids. The CDR3 sequence: CASSDSGTFYNEQFF. In DNA, the CDR3 is TGCGCCAGCAGTGACTCAGGGACTTTCTACAATGAGCAGTTCTTC.

Here the CDR3 reads CSASMAGVWETQYF. CDR3 sequence (DNA): TGCAGTGCTAGTATGGCGGGAGTATGGGAGACCCAGTACTTC. The chain uses TRBV20-1 and TRBJ2-5; 7 nucleotides match TRBD2. The V segment lost 3 bases and the J segment 5 bases; nucleotides outside the gene matches: 9. The CDR3 contains 14 residues. Germline V gene lookup returns CDR1 DFQATT and CDR2 SNEGSKA (reference sequence).

The chain is built from TRBV5-5 and TRBJ1-5, with D unresolved. CDR3 size: 16 residues. Trimming took 1 base from V and 1 from J, leaving 12 bases between them. Germline-derived CDR1 and CDR2 are SGHKS and YYEKEE (reference sequence). CDR3 sequence: CASSLMDSMSNQPQHF. The CDR3 nucleotides are TGTGCCAGCAGCTTGATGGACTCAATGAGCAATCAGCCCCAGCATTTT.

The chain employs TRBV7-7 and TRBJ1-2; 9 positions agree with TRBD1. The ends lost 4 bases at V and 6 bases at J; junction bases unmatched: 3. This CDR3 has 13 residues. The germline gives CDR1 SSHAT, CDR2 FNYEAQ (reference sequence). CDR3 sequence reads: CASSSGQGDGYTF. The CDR3, as DNA: TGTGCCAGCAGCTCGGGACAGGGAGATGGCTACACCTTC.

The chain combines TRBV6-6 with TRBJ2-7, with 10 bases lining up with TRBD2. Trimming removed 6 bases from V and 0 bases from J; junction bases left unmatched: 5. This CDR3 is 15 amino acids long. Germline V gives CDR1 MNHNY, CDR2 SVGAGI (reference sequence). The CDR3 DNA reads TGTGCCAGCAGCCCCCTAGCGGGAGCCTCCTACGAGCAGTACTTC. Translation: CASSPLAGASYEQYF.

DNA of the CDR3: TGTGCCAGCAGTTTGACGGCCGGCGGGCTCCCTGGAGATACGCAGTATTTT. Its protein product is CASSLTAGGLPGDTQYF. The chain is built from TRBV27 and TRBJ2-3; D possibly corresponds to TRBD2 (5 bases). CDR3 length: 17 residues. Germline loops: CDR1 MNHEY, CDR2 SMNVEV (reference sequence). V lost 3 bases to trimming and J lost 5 bases, with 21 bases between them.

The V and J genes are TRBV5-8 and TRBJ2-7; 9 bases agree with TRBD2. Looked up from germline, CDR1 is SGHTS and CDR2 is YDEGEE. The CDR3 loop spans 14 amino acids. The V gene end was trimmed by 2 bases and the J gene end by 7 bases; junction bases not matched to a gene: 7. The CDR3 protein is CASSLAGGPREQYF. CDR3 DNA: TGTGCCAGCAGCTTAGCGGGGGGTCCTCGGGAGCAGTACTTC.

Remarks on this clone: A junction end diverges from the germline sequence, so it may reflect a read error. The chain is built from TRBV4-1 and TRBJ2-4, with 7 bases matching TRBD1. The CDR3 runs to 17 residues. Germline CDR1 reads MGHRA; CDR2 reads YSYEKL. The CDR3 nucleotides are TGCGTCAGCAGCCAAGACCAGGGGGTCCTAGCCAAAAACATTCAGTACTTC. It specifies CVSSQDQGVLAKNIQYF.

This sequence joins TRBV3-1 (or the pseudogene TRBV3-2) and TRBJ1-1, with D possibly matching TRBD1 (6 bases). V gave up 2 bases and J gave up 4 bases, with 23 bases separating them. The CDR3 contains 18 residues. CDR1 LGHDT and CDR2 YNNKEL come from the germline V gene (reference sequence). The CDR3 nucleotides read TGTGCCAGCAGCCAAAAGATTACAGGGCCCTCCGCCGTCACTGAAGCTTTCTTT. This encodes CASSQKITGPSAVTEAFF.

The rearrangement joins TRBV9 to TRBJ2-3; D is unclear. CDR1 is SGDLS, CDR2 YYNGEE, per germline. With 4 bases removed from V and 1 base from J, the gap between germline ends came to 7 bases. The CDR3 has 13 amino acids. CDR3 region: CASSPVGTDTQYF. CDR3 nucleotide sequence: TGTGCCAGCAGCCCAGTTGGCACAGATACGCAGTATTTT.

The sample holds a few counts of this clone. This chain links TRBV5-1 with TRBJ2-7, with TRBD1 identical over 8 bases. The CDR3 length is 14 residues. V lost 7 bases and J lost 6; bases outside the gene matches: 12. CDR1 is SGHRS, CDR2 YFSETQ, per germline. CDR3 protein: CASALGQGASEQYF. The CDR3 coding sequence is TGCGCCAGCGCCCTGGGGCAGGGGGCCAGCGAGCAGTACTTC.

The chain recombines TRBV12-5 with TRBJ2-7; D is unresolved. Germline V gene sequence: CDR1 LGHNT, CDR2 FRNRAP. CDR3 length: 14 amino acids. Trimming left V 3 bases short and J 7 bases short, with 16 bases between. CDR3 sequence: CASGFYPDSKEQYF. DNA for the CDR3: TGTGCTAGTGGTTTTTATCCTGACTCTAAGGAGCAGTACTTC.

V is TRBV2 and J is TRBJ2-5, with D maybe TRBD2 (6 bases). There are 13 residues in the CDR3. Deletions cut 3 bases from V and 2 bases from J, with 7 bases between. In germline, CDR1 is SNHLY, CDR2 FYNNEI. The CDR3 region is CASSELAQETQYF. The CDR3, as DNA: TGTGCCAGCAGTGAGCTAGCGCAAGAGACCCAGTACTTC.

This clone came up a few times. This chain connects TRBV5-1 to TRBJ1-3; no clear D. Trimming cost V 7 bases and J 3 bases, with 8 bases left between them. The CDR3 sequence is 12 residues long. Germline CDR1 is SGHRS and CDR2 is YFSETQ. CDR3 sequence reads: CASSGLGNTIYF. DNA of the CDR3: TGCGCCAGCTCCGGACTTGGAAACACCATATATTTT.

This clone has just one count. The chain has TRBV10-3 and TRBJ1-5; 7 bases are a match to TRBD1. Germline V CDR1 and CDR2: ENHRY, SYGVKD. The CDR3 has 13 residues. V shed 8 bases and J 2 bases; nucleotides not matched to a gene: 3. CDR3 nucleotide sequence: TGTGCCATCGGAGACAGGGGCAATCAGCCCCAGCATTTT. Its protein is CAIGDRGNQPQHF.